Listed below are T cell receptor beta chains from one sample, sequenced in a study of response to subunit inactivated influenza vaccine. TCRdb redid the calling of the RT-PCR reads with MiXCR, one entry per CDR3 protein. The data contain 400,000 to 550,000 distinct CDR3 sequences, 25% of them seen just once; the ten biggest clones take up 1.9%. The input for sequencing was CD4+ T cells sorted from PBMCs, taken around 5 days after vaccination. Every receptor here comes from a middle-aged man who received an inactivated influenza vaccine. The CDR3 runs from the conserved cysteine through the conserved F or W. A D gene is named only where the DNA matches it firmly.

CDR3,V,D
CASSSISSTDTQYF,TRBV27,-
CASSAETGEFHEQYF,TRBV27,TRBD1
CASSLGFRGRTGELFF,TRBV7-2,TRBD1
CATSRGVQETQYF,TRBV11-2,-
CSARTTGYEQYF,TRBV20-1,-
CASSRQGTLETQYF,TRBV6-1,TRBD1
CASSLAGDTYNEQFF,TRBV5-1,-
CSAQPGQGSNQPQHF,TRBV20-1,TRBD1
CASSADRGAGELFF,TRBV5-1,TRBD1
CASRATSGQVDTQYF,TRBV6-1,TRBD2